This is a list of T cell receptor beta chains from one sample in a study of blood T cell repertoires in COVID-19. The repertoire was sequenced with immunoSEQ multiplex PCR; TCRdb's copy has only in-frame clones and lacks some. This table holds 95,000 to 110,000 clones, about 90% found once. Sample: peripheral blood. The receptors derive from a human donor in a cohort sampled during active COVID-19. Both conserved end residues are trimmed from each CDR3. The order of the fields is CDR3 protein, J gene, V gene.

CDR3aa: ASSSLAGVADTQY
j_gene: TRBJ2-3
v_gene: TRBV19

CDR3aa: ASSENRGRNYEQY
j_gene: TRBJ2-7
v_gene: TRBV2

CDR3aa: ASSLKQGEDGYT
j_gene: TRBJ1-2
v_gene: TRBV23-1

CDR3aa: ASSVRQGARNEQF
j_gene: TRBJ2-1
v_gene: TRBV9

CDR3aa: ASNKPSWRQTSNQPQH
j_gene: TRBJ1-5
v_gene: TRBV7-7

CDR3aa: ASSLRGLRQGWAKNIQY
j_gene: TRBJ2-4
v_gene: TRBV28

CDR3aa: ASSQDDRGGPNYGYT
j_gene: TRBJ1-2
v_gene: TRBV14

CDR3aa: ASSNTGYTEAF
j_gene: TRBJ1-1
v_gene: TRBV19

CDR3aa: ASSQYKGADQPQH
j_gene: TRBJ1-5
v_gene: TRBV3-1/TRBV3-2

CDR3aa: ASRGWGEQF
j_gene: TRBJ2-1
v_gene: TRBV11-2